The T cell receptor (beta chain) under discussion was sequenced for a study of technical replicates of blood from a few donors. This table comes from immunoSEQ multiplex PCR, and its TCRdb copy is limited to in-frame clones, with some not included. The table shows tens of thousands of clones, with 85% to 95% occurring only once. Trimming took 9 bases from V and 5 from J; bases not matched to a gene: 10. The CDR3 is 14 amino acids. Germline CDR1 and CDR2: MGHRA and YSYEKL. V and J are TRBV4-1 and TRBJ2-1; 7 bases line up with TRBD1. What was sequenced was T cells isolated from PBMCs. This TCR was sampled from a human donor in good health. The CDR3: CASTFPGTDNEQFF. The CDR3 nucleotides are TGCGCCAGTACTTTTCCGGGGACAGACAATGAGCAGTTCTTC.